Shown below are 15 T cell receptor beta chains from a single sample sequenced in a study of molecular identifiers for immune sequencing clone quantification. TCRdb passed the PCR reads through MiXCR, listing each CDR3 protein once. Seen here are some 680,000 distinct CDR3 sequences, less than 30% observed once, and the top ten hold 0.6% to 0.9%. Material: naive CD8+ T cells from blood, with Jurkat cell RNA spiked in. As for subset: FACS-sorted CD8+CD4-CCR7+CD45RA+ naive T cells. The receptor source for this set is a human donor in good health. Some libraries in this study had Jurkat cell RNA spiked in.

This clonotype was detected ten times or more. The V and J genes are TRBV4-3 and TRBJ2-7; D remains ambiguous. CDR3 length equals 13 residues. Per the germline V gene, CDR1 is LGHNA and CDR2 is YSLEER. Trimming stripped 4 bases from V and 4 bases from J, with 11 bases between. The CDR3 DNA reads TGCGCCAGCAGCCCCGGGTGGGGTTACGAGCAGTACTTC. Translated, it gives CASSPGWGYEQYF.

At least ten counts were recorded for this clonotype. The chain recombines TRBV6-5 with TRBJ2-7, with TRBD2 identical over 11 bases. Germline values: CDR1 MNHEY, CDR2 SVGAGI. Trimming took 5 bases from V and 3 from J; bases not matched to a gene: 3. The CDR3 has 14 amino acids. The CDR3, as DNA: TGTGCCAGCAGTGTGGGACTAGCGGTCTACGAGCAGTACTTC. Protein product: CASSVGLAVYEQYF.

This clonotype was seen many times. The rearrangement uses TRBV2 and TRBJ1-2; 8 nucleotides line up with TRBD1. The CDR3 extends over 16 amino acids. Trimming took 0 bases from V and 0 from J; bases not matched to a gene: 3. Germline loops: CDR1 SNHLY, CDR2 FYNNEI. The CDR3 loop reads CASSEAGQAPNYGYTF. CDR3 nucleotides: TGTGCCAGCAGTGAAGCGGGACAGGCGCCTAACTATGGCTACACCTTC.

This clonotype appeared many times. A read error may produce the germline difference seen at one junction end. The chain joins TRBV20-1 to TRBJ2-4; D gene unclear. The germline gives CDR1 DFQATT, CDR2 SNEGSKA (reference sequence). This CDR3 is 11 amino acids long. The CDR3 is CSARGSLEGRF. DNA of the CDR3: TGCAGTGCTAGAGGATCCCTCGAAGGTCGGTTC.

The sample holds a few counts of this clonotype. The chain is built from TRBV6-5 and TRBJ2-1; tentatively, D is TRBD2 (7 bases). The CDR3 has 15 residues. CDR1 MNHEY and CDR2 SVGAGI come from the germline V gene. Trimming removed 8 bases from V and 0 bases from J, with 14 bases in between. The CDR3 DNA is TGTGCCAGCGGCGGGGGCCAAAGCTCCTACAATGAGCAGTTCTTC. It encodes CASGGGQSSYNEQFF.

In this sample, this clonotype turned up a few times. The J gene is TRBJ2-5, the V gene TRBV6-5; 7 nucleotides match TRBD2. V gave up 2 bases and J gave up 5 bases; unmatched junction bases: 2. CDR3 length: 13 residues. From germline, CDR1 is MNHEY and CDR2 SVGAGI. The CDR3 coding sequence is TGTGCCAGCAGTTACGCGGGAGAGGAGACCCAGTACTTC. Translated, it gives CASSYAGEETQYF.

This clonotype appeared once. A clone one base away is much larger, so this may be a read error. The chain couples TRBV6-2 or TRBV6-3 to TRBJ2-5, with D possibly TRBD1 on 6 matching bases. This CDR3 comprises 14 residues. Germline CDR1 MNHEY, CDR2 SVGEGT. The V end was cut by 6 bases, the J end by 1 base, with 12 bases between. The CDR3 DNA sequence: TGTGCCAGCAGCCTCCAACAGGGCCAAGAGACCCAGTACTTC. It codes for CASSLQQGQETQYF.

The chain combines TRBV25-1 with TRBJ2-2; D possibly corresponds to TRBD1 (6 bases). The CDR3 consists of 16 residues. Germline V CDR1 and CDR2: MGHDK, SYGVNS. V lost 3 bases to trimming and J lost 4 bases, with 15 bases between them. This CDR3 is CASSDPAQGSTGELFF. CDR3 nucleotide sequence: TGTGCCAGCAGTGACCCCGCACAGGGAAGCACCGGGGAGCTGTTTTTT.

This clonotype has at least ten counts. The chain links TRBV29-1 to TRBJ2-7; D possibly corresponds to TRBD2 (6 bases). The CDR3 is made up of 13 amino acids. V shed 7 bases and J shed 0 bases, with 13 bases lying between them. Germline V gene data show CDR1 as SQVTM and CDR2 as ANQGSEA. In nucleotides, the CDR3 is TGCAGCGCCCGGGACTCCCGCTCCTACGAGCAGTACTTC. Its translation: CSARDSRSYEQYF.

For this clonotype: At one end the junction does not follow the germline gene, possibly because of a read error. The chain combines TRBV5-1 with TRBJ2-7; 8 nucleotides line up with TRBD1. The V gene's germline CDR1 is SGHRS and CDR2 YFSETQ. The CDR3 is 15 amino acids. The CDR3 sequence: CAGSLAQGAPYEQCF. The CDR3 DNA reads as TGCGCCGGCAGCTTGGCGCAGGGGGCCCCCTACGAGCAGTGCTTC. The entire variable domain, with the rest obtained from reference TRBV5-1 and TRBJ2-7, is as follows: KAGVTQTPRYLIKTRGQQVTLSCSPISGHRSVSWYQQTPGQGLQFLFEYFSETQRNKGNFPGRFSGRQFSNSRSEMNVSTLELGDSALYLCAGSLAQGAPYEQCFGPGTRLTVT.

This clonotype was seen repeatedly, ten times or more. The V and J genes are TRBV29-1 and TRBJ1-1, with D unclear. The V gene lost 0 bases and the J gene lost 0 bases, with 8 bases spanning the gap. Germline CDR1 SQVTM, CDR2 ANQGSEA. The CDR3 loop spans 14 amino acids. In DNA, the CDR3 is TGCAGCGTTGAAGAAGTGGCTCTGAACACTGAAGCTTTCTTT. It codes for CSVEEVALNTEAFF.

In its sample, this clonotype was seen many times. The V call is TRBV12-5, the J call TRBJ1-1; the D gene is possibly TRBD1 (5 bases). V dropped 1 base and J dropped 5 bases, with 8 bases sitting between them. In germline, CDR1 is LGHNT, CDR2 FRNRAP. The length of the CDR3 is 13 residues. CDR3 region: CASGLGGETEAFF. CDR3 nucleotides: TGTGCTAGTGGTTTGGGGGGGGAAACTGAAGCTTTCTTT.

For this clonotype: This sequence may be a read error, since a much larger clone differs from it by one base. The chain couples TRBV21-1 to TRBJ1-6. TRBV21-1 is classified as a pseudogene. The CDR3 has 18 residues. The CDR3 sequence is CASSKAGPTHSYNSPPHF. CDR3 nucleotides: TGTGCCAGCAGCAAGGCAGGCCCAACTCACTCCTATAATTCACCCCCCCACTTT.

In this sample, this clonotype turned up a few times. The CDR3 sequence: CASSIGGRGDTEAFF. The CDR3 DNA sequence: TGTGCCAGTAGTATAGGCGGCAGGGGGGACACTGAAGCTTTCTTT. The chain uses TRBV19 and TRBJ1-1; 7 bases map to TRBD1. Looked up from germline, CDR1 is LNHDA and CDR2 is SQIVND (reference sequence). V shed 1 base and J 3 bases; nucleotides not matched to a gene: 5. The CDR3 spans 15 residues.

This clonotype was observed many times. One end of the junction fails to match germline, which may point to a read error. V gene TRBV30 combines with J gene TRBJ2-7; D perhaps matches TRBD2 (7 bases). Per germline, CDR1 GTSNPN and CDR2 SVGIG (reference sequence). There are 8 residues in the CDR3. The CDR3 loop reads CAWPGGPF. The CDR3 region has the DNA TGTGCCTGGCCGGGGGGCCCTTTC.